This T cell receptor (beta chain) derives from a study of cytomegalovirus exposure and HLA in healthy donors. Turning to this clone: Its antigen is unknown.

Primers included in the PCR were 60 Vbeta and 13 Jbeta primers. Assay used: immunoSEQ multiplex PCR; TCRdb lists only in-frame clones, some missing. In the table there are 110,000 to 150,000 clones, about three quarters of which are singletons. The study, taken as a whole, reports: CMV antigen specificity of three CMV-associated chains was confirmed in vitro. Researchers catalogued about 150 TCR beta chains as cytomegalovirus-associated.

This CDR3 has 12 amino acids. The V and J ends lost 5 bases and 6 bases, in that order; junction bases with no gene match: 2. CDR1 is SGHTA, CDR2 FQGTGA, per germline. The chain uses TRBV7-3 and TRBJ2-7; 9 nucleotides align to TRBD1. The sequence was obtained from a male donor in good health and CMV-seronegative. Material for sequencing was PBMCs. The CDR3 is CASSKTGGEQYF. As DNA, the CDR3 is TGTGCCAGCAGCAAGACAGGGGGCGAGCAGTACTTC.